Below are 28 T cell receptor beta chains sequenced from a single sample in a study of identical twins. TCRdb recomputed calls from the 5' RACE reads with MiXCR, one row per CDR3 protein. The table shows 350,000 to 450,000 distinct CDR3 sequences, with roughly 20% occurring only once. The sample consisted of naive T cells sorted from blood. The origin of the receptors is a man aged 50 to 60 in good health.

At least ten counts were recorded for this clonotype. The chain carries TRBV4-1 and TRBJ1-3; a possible D gene is TRBD1 (6 bases). The V gene's germline CDR1 is MGHRA and CDR2 YSYEKL. The germline V and J ends were trimmed by 4 bases and 1 base, with 11 bases remaining between them. CDR3 size: 15 residues. The CDR3 loop reads CASSLSGQSGNTIYF. DNA for the CDR3: TGCGCCAGCAGCCTATCCGGACAGTCTGGAAACACCATATATTTT.

This clonotype came up a few times. V gene TRBV29-1 combines with J gene TRBJ2-1; 13 bases are shared with TRBD2. With 7 bases clipped from V and 4 bases from J, the junction kept 7 bases outside the gene matches. CDR3 length: 15 amino acids. From germline, CDR1 is SQVTM and CDR2 ANQGSEA. For the CDR3, the DNA is TGCAGCGGCAAGGGGACTAGCGGGGTATACAATGAGCAGTTCTTC. Amino acid sequence: CSGKGTSGVYNEQFF.

This clonotype was seen more than once but under ten times. The V call is TRBV2, the J call TRBJ1-1; 9 nucleotides match TRBD1. The germline CDR1 and CDR2 sequences are SNHLY and FYNNEI. The CDR3 totals 15 residues. J gave up 6 bases and V 5 bases, and 10 bases lay outside the gene matches. This chain's CDR3 is CASSPRTGDLAEAFF. The CDR3 DNA follows: TGTGCCAGCAGTCCGAGGACAGGGGATCTCGCTGAAGCTTTCTTT.

This clonotype was seen a few times. The rearrangement links TRBV10-3 to TRBJ2-7; D is unresolved. Looked up from germline, CDR1 is ENHRY and CDR2 is SYGVKD. This CDR3 spans 11 amino acids. Trimming left V 6 bases short and J 6 bases short, with 9 bases between. The CDR3 reads CAIRDFGEQYF. The CDR3 DNA follows: TGTGCCATCAGAGACTTCGGCGAGCAGTACTTC.

This clonotype was recorded at least ten times. J is TRBJ2-5 and V is TRBV20-1, with a tentative D call TRBD2 (7 bases). The germline V gene has CDR1 DFQATT and CDR2 SNEGSKA (reference sequence). Trimming pared 6 bases from V and 5 bases from J, leaving 16 bases between. The CDR3 runs 13 residues. CDR3 amino acids: CSAKLGGRETQYF. In nucleotides, the CDR3 is TGCAGTGCCAAGCTGGGGGGGCGGGAGACCCAGTACTTC.

The chain links TRBV29-1 to TRBJ2-5; 11 nucleotides agree with TRBD2. The V gene's germline CDR1 is SQVTM and CDR2 ANQGSEA. This CDR3 is 13 amino acids long. V was pared by 2 bases and J by 5 bases, with 1 base of the junction left unmatched. The CDR3 loop is CSVESSGGETQYF. The CDR3 DNA is TGCAGCGTTGAATCTAGCGGGGGGGAGACCCAGTACTTC.

This sequence joins TRBV4-3 and TRBJ2-7; 7 nucleotides align to TRBD1. V gave up 1 base and J gave up 0 bases; unmatched junction bases: 9. Germline values: CDR1 LGHNA, CDR2 YSLEER. CDR3 length: 17 amino acids. The CDR3 nucleotides are TGCGCCAGCAGCCAAGCAGACCCGAGACAGGGCTCCTACGAGCAGTACTTC. It yields the protein CASSQADPRQGSYEQYF.

This clonotype was picked up a small number of times. The chain uses TRBV21-1 and TRBJ2-4. TRBV21-1 is an annotated pseudogene. The CDR3 loop spans 15 amino acids. The CDR3 region is CASSNCGQAKNIQYF. Here the CDR3 DNA reads TGTGCCAGCAGCAATTGCGGGCAAGCCAAAAACATTCAGTACTTC.

The chain recombines TRBV6-5 with TRBJ2-1; no definite D call. This CDR3 is built from 12 residues. V was clipped by 5 bases and J by 8 bases, with 10 bases between them. Germline values: CDR1 MNHEY, CDR2 SVGAGI. The CDR3 loop is CASSTADHEQFF. For the CDR3, the DNA is TGTGCCAGCAGTACTGCGGACCATGAGCAGTTCTTC.

This chain connects TRBV19 to TRBJ2-1; 12 bases line up with TRBD2. Unmatched junction bases numbered 10, after V lost 4 bases and J lost 9 bases. The CDR3 runs to 16 residues. Germline assignment: CDR1 LNHDA and CDR2 SQIVND (reference sequence). CDR3 amino acids: CASSTTLAGGRIEQFF. The CDR3 nucleotides are TGTGCCAGTAGTACCACACTAGCGGGGGGCCGTATTGAGCAGTTCTTC. The complete variable domain, with remaining parts taken from reference TRBV19 and TRBJ2-1, reads DGGITQSPKYLFRKEGQNVTLSCEQNLNHDAMYWYRQDPGQGLRLIYYSQIVNDFQKGDIAEGYSVSREKKESFPLTVTSAQKNPTAFYLCASSTTLAGGRIEQFFGPGTRLTVL.

This clonotype was observed many times. The V call is TRBV29-1, the J call TRBJ2-1, with 8 bases that match TRBD2. CDR1 is SQVTM and CDR2 is ANQGSEA in the germline V gene. V trimming: 6 bases; J trimming: 4 bases; junction bases outside the gene matches: 11. The CDR3 has 15 amino acids. In DNA, the CDR3 is TGCAGCGTGACCGACGGGAGCGGGAGTTACAATGAGCAGTTCTTC. Encoded protein: CSVTDGSGSYNEQFF.

This clonotype was seen many times. V usage is TRBV24-1 and J usage is TRBJ2-5, with 9 bases that match TRBD2. Per germline, CDR1 KGHDR and CDR2 SFDVKD. The CDR3 loop spans 18 amino acids. V lost 9 bases to trimming and J lost 3 bases; unmatched junction nucleotides: 19. This CDR3 is CATSGSKREDYTEETQYF. CDR3 nucleotide sequence: TGTGCCACCTCGGGGTCCAAGCGGGAGGACTATACGGAAGAGACCCAGTACTTC.

At least ten counts were recorded for this clonotype. The V gene is TRBV5-6, the J gene TRBJ2-1, with D uncertain. The CDR3 is 15 residues long. The germline V and J ends were trimmed by 0 bases and 6 bases, with 13 bases remaining between them. CDR1 and CDR2 from the germline V gene are SGHDT and YYEEEE. The CDR3 reads CASSLARFETNEQFF. The CDR3 DNA reads TGTGCCAGCAGCTTGGCACGTTTTGAGACCAATGAGCAGTTCTTC. Together with reference TRBV5-6 and TRBJ2-1, the CDR3 gives the full variable domain: DAGVTQSPTHLIKTRGQQVTLRCSPKSGHDTVSWYQQALGQGPQFIFQYYEEEERQRGNFPDRFSGHQFPNYSSELNVNALLLGDSALYLCASSLARFETNEQFFGPGTRLTVL.

Ten or more counts support this clonotype. This chain links TRBV4-1 with TRBJ2-7; 7 bases line up with TRBD1. This CDR3 is 15 amino acids long. With V trimmed by 4 bases and J by 4 bases, 10 bases remained unmatched. Germline loops: CDR1 MGHRA, CDR2 YSYEKL. CDR3 DNA: TGCGCCAGCAGCCCATTCGACAGGGTAGAGTACGAGCAGTACTTC. Amino acid sequence: CASSPFDRVEYEQYF.

This clonotype has just a few counts. The rearrangement joins TRBV11-2 to TRBJ1-4, with a tentative D call TRBD1 (5 bases). Germline V gives CDR1 SGHAT, CDR2 FQNNGV. V lost 1 base to trimming and J lost 4 bases, with 10 bases between them. There are 15 residues in the CDR3. The CDR3 nucleotides read TGTGCCAGCAGCTTAGTTCGGGGCCTTAATGAAAAACTGTTTTTT. Translating it yields CASSLVRGLNEKLFF.

This clonotype was counted only a few times. This chain connects TRBV6-2 or TRBV6-3 to TRBJ2-7; D unresolved. V lost 2 bases and J lost 1, with 9 bases in between. Germline V gives CDR1 MNHEY, CDR2 SVGEGT. This CDR3 spans 14 amino acids. As DNA, the CDR3 is TGTGCCAGCAGTTACGGCTTCGTTTCCTACGAGCAGTACTTC. The encoded protein is CASSYGFVSYEQYF.

This clonotype was found many times. The chain has TRBV5-1 and TRBJ2-3, with 12 positions matching TRBD2. V lost 2 bases, J lost 4 bases, and 5 bases stayed unmatched. CDR3 length equals 16 residues. The germline V gene encodes CDR1 SGHRS and CDR2 YFSETQ. CDR3 residues: CASSLTSGGISDTQYF. The CDR3 coding sequence is TGCGCCAGCAGCTTAACTAGCGGGGGGATTTCAGATACGCAGTATTTT.

This clonotype occurred many times. The J gene is TRBJ2-1, the V gene TRBV6-1; 11 nucleotides line up with TRBD1. CDR1 MNHNS and CDR2 SASEGT come from the germline V gene. After removal of 6 bases from V and 7 bases from J, the junction contained 5 bases not matched to a gene. The CDR3 is 14 residues long. CDR3 region: CASRSGTGGNEQFF. CDR3 DNA sequence: TGTGCCAGCAGATCCGGGACAGGGGGGAATGAGCAGTTCTTC.

This clonotype has at least ten counts. The J gene is TRBJ2-7, the V gene TRBV27; 8 positions match TRBD2. J gave up 5 bases and V 6 bases, and 9 bases lay outside the gene matches. CDR1 is MNHEY and CDR2 is SMNVEV in the germline V gene (reference sequence). CDR3 length: 14 amino acids. For the CDR3, the DNA is TGTGCCAGCAGAAATAGCGGGGCAAGGGACGAGCAGTACTTC. It is translated as CASRNSGARDEQYF.

This clonotype was observed a handful of times. A read error is possible here, since a much larger clone lies one base away. The rearrangement joins TRBV4-2 to TRBJ1-6; possible D gene TRBD1, 5 bases. The CDR3 loop spans 15 amino acids. Germline lookup yields CDR1 LGHNA and CDR2 YNFKEQ. The CDR3 sequence is CASSQEWEGNSPLPF. Here the CDR3 DNA reads TGTGCCAGCAGCCAAGAATGGGAGGGGAATTCACCCCTCCCCTTT.

This chain connects TRBV20-1 to TRBJ2-7; no firm D call. The CDR3 is 13 amino acids. Deletions cut 3 bases from V and 2 bases from J, with 11 bases between. CDR1 is DFQATT, CDR2 SNEGSKA, per germline (reference sequence). The CDR3 region has the DNA TGCAGTGCTAGCCCCTCAGGAACCTACGAGCAGTACTTC. Translating it yields CSASPSGTYEQYF.

The J gene is TRBJ2-7, the V gene TRBV7-8; the match to TRBD2 covers 8 bases. V was clipped by 1 base and J by 4 bases; unmatched bases: 12. Germline CDR1 and CDR2: SGHVS and FQNEAQ. The CDR3 contains 17 residues. The CDR3 protein is CASSLGSGSGSPYEQYF. CDR3 sequence (DNA): TGTGCCAGCAGCTTAGGGAGTGGGAGCGGGAGTCCGTACGAGCAGTACTTC.

In its sample, this clonotype was seen many times. The chain couples TRBV29-1 to TRBJ2-3; weak D call: TRBD1 (6 bases). The CDR3 covers 12 residues. Trimming took 2 bases from V and 4 from J, leaving 7 bases between them. Looked up from germline, CDR1 is SQVTM and CDR2 is ANQGSEA. In DNA, the CDR3 is TGCAGCGTTGAAACAGGGCCAGATACGCAGTATTTT. Translated, it gives CSVETGPDTQYF.

The chain joins TRBV28 to TRBJ2-3; either TRBD1 or TRBD2 may supply D (5 bases each). Trimming cost V 4 bases and J 7 bases, with 18 bases left between them. Germline CDR1 is MDHEN and CDR2 is SYDVKM. This CDR3 contains 15 residues. As DNA, the CDR3 is TGTGCCAGCAGTTCACAACCAAGGGACCGTCATACGCAGTATTTT. As protein: CASSSQPRDRHTQYF. The full variable domain, completed using reference TRBV28 and TRBJ2-3, is DVKVTQSSRYLVKRTGEKVFLECVQDMDHENMFWYRQDPGLGLRLIYFSYDVKMKEKGDIPEGYSVSREKKERFSLILESASTNQTSMYLCASSSQPRDRHTQYFGPGTRLTVL.

This clonotype was counted between two and nine times. J is TRBJ2-7 and V is TRBV10-3, with a weak D call TRBD1 (5 bases). V lost 3 bases and J 7 bases, leaving 10 bases between the germline ends. The CDR3 totals 12 residues. The germline CDR1 and CDR2 sequences are ENHRY and SYGVKD. CDR3 in amino acids: CAISDRVGEQYF. As DNA, the CDR3 is TGTGCCATCAGTGACAGGGTCGGGGAGCAGTACTTC.

In this sample, this clonotype turned up many times. The rearrangement joins TRBV3-1 to TRBJ2-1, with 8 bases matching TRBD1. CDR3 length: 17 amino acids. After removal of 0 bases from V and 1 base from J, the junction contained 5 bases not matched to a gene. The germline CDR1 and CDR2 sequences are LGHDT and YNNKEL (reference sequence). CDR3 DNA: TGTGCCAGCAGCCAAGAGATGACAGGGGCTTCCTACAATGAGCAGTTCTTC. Its protein is CASSQEMTGASYNEQFF.

This clonotype was found many times. The V gene is TRBV28, the J gene TRBJ2-1, with D tentatively TRBD2 (6 bases). The CDR3 runs 16 residues. The V and J ends lost 4 bases and 4 bases respectively, with 17 bases between them. Germline loops: CDR1 MDHEN, CDR2 SYDVKM. CDR3 coding DNA: TGTGCCAGCAGTTCCCTCGGGACTCATGATTACAATGAGCAGTTCTTC. This codes for CASSSLGTHDYNEQFF.

The chain joins TRBV18 to TRBJ1-1; 10 bases are a match to TRBD1. Germline V gene sequence: CDR1 KGHSH, CDR2 LQKENI. The CDR3 totals 15 residues. V lost 5 bases, J lost 7 bases, and 10 bases stayed unmatched. CDR3 in DNA: TGTGCCAGCTCATCCGGACAGGGGGTGGGCAGTGAAGCTTTCTTT. Translating gives CASSSGQGVGSEAFF.